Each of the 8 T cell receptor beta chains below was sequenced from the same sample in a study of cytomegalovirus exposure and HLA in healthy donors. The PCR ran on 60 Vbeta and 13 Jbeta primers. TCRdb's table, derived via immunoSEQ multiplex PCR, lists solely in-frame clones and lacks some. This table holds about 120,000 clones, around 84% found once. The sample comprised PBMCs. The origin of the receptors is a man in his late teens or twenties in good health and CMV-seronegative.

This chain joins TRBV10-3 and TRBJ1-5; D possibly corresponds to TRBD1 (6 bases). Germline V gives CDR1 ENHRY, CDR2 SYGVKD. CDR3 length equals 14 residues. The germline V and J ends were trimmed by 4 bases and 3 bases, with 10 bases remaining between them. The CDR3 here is CAISAAGVNQPQHF. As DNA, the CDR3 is TGTGCCATCAGTGCGGCAGGGGTCAATCAGCCCCAGCATTTT.

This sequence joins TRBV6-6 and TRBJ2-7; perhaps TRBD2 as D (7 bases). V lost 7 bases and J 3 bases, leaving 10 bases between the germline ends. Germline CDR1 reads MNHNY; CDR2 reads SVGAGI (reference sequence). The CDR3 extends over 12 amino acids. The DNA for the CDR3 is TGTGCCAGCAAGGGGGGGGGCTACGAGCAGTACTTC. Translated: CASKGGGYEQYF.

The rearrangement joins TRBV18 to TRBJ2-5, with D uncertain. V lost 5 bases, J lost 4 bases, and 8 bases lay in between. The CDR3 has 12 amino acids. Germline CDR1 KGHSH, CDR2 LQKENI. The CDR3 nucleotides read TGTGCCAGCTCATCAGTTGGAGAGACCCAGTACTTC. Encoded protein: CASSSVGETQYF. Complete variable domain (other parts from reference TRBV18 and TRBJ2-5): NAGVMQNPRHLVRRRGQEARLRCSPMKGHSHVYWYRQLPEEGLKFMVYLQKENIIDESGMPKERFSAEFPKEGPSILRIQQVVRGDSAAYFCASSSVGETQYFGPGTRLLVL.

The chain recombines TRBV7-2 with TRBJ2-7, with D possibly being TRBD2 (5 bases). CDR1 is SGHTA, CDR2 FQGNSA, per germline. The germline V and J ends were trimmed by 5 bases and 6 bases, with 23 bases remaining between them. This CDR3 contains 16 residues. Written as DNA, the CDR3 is TGTGCCAGCAGCCCACACCACGGGGTTCCAGGTGGCGAGCAGTACTTC. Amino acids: CASSPHHGVPGGEQYF.

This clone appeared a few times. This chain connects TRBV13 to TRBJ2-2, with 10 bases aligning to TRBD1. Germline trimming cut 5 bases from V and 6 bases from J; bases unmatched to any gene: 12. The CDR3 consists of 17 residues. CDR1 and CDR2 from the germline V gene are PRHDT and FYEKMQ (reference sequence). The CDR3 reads CASSPRTGGEPPGELFF. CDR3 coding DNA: TGTGCCAGCAGCCCCAGGACAGGGGGGGAACCCCCCGGGGAGCTGTTTTTT. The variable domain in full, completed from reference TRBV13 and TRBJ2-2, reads AAGVIQSPRHLIKEKRETATLKCYPIPRHDTVYWYQQGPGQDPQFLISFYEKMQSDKGSIPDRFSAQQFSDYHSELNMSSLELGDSALYFCASSPRTGGEPPGELFFGEGSRLTVL.

The chain's CDR3 is CSVVSDRGPRGYTF. The CDR3 DNA sequence: TGCAGCGTGGTTTCGGACAGGGGCCCTCGTGGCTACACCTTC. The V and J genes are TRBV29-1 and TRBJ1-2; 9 bases are a match to TRBD1. CDR1 SQVTM and CDR2 ANQGSEA come from the germline V gene. Trimming took 6 bases from V and 7 from J; bases not matched to a gene: 12. The length of the CDR3 is 14 residues.

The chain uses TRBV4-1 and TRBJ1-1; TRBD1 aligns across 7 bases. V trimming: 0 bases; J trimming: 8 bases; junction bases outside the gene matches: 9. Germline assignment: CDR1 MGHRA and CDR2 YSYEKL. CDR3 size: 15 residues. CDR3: CASSQDGRGALEAFF. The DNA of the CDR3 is TGCGCCAGCAGCCAAGATGGCAGGGGGGCTCTGGAAGCTTTCTTT.

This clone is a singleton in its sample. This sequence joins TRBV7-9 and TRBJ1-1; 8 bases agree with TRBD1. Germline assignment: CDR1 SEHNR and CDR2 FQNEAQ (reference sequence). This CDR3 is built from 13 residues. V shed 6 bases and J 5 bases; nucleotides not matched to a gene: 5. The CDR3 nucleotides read TGTGCCAGCAGTTATACAGGGGGGACTGAAGCTTTCTTT. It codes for CASSYTGGTEAFF.